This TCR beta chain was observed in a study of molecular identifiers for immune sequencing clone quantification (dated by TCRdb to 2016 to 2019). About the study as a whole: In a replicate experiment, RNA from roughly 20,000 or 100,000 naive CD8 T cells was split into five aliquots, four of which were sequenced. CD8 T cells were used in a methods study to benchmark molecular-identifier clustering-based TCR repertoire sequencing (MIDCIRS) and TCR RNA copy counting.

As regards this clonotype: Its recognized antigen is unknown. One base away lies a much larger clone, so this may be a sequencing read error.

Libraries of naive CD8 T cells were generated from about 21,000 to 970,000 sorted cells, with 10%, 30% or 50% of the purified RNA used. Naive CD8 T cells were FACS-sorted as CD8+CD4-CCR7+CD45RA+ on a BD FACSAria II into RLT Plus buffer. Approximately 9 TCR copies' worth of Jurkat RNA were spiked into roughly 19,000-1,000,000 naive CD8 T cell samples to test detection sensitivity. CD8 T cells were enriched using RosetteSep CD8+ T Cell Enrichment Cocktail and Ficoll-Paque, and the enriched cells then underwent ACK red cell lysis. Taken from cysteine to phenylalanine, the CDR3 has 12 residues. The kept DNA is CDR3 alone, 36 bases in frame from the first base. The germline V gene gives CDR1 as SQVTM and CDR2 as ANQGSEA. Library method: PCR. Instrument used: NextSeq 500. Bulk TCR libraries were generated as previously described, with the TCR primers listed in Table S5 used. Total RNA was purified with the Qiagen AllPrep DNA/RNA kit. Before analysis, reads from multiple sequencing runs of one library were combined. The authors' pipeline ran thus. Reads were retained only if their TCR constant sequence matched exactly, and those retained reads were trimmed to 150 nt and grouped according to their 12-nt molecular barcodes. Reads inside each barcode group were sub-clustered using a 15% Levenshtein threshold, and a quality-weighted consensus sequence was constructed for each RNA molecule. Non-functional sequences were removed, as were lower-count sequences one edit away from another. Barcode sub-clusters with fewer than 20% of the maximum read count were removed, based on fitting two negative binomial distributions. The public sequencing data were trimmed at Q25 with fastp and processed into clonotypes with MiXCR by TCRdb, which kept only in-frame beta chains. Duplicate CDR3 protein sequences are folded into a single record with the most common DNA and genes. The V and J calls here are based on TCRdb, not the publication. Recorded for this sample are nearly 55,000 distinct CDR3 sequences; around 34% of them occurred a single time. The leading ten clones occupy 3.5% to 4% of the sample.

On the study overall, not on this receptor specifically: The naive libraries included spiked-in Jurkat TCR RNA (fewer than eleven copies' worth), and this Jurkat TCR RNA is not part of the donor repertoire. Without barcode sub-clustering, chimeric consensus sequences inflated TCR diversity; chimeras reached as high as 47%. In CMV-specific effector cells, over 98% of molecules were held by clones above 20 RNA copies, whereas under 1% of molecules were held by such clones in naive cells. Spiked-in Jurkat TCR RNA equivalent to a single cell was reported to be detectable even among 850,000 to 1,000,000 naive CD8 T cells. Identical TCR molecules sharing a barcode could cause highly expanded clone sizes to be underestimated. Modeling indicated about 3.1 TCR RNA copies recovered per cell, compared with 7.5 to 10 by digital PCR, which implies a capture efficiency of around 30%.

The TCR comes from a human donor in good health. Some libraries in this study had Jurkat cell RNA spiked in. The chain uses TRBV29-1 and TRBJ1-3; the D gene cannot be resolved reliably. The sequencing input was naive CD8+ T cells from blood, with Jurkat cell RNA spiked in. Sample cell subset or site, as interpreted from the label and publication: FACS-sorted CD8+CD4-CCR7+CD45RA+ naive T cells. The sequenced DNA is TGCAGCGTTGTTAGCTCTGGAAACACCATGTATTTT. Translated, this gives CSVVSSGNTMYF.